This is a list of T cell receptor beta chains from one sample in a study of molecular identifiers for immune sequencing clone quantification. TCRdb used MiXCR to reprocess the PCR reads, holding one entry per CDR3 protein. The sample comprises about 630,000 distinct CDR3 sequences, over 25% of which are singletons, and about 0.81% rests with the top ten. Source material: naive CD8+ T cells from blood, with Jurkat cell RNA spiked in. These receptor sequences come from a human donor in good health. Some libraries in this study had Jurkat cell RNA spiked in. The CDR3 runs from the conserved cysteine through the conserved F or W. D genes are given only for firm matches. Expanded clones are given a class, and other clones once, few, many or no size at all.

TGTGCCATCAGTGAGTCAATCCATGAGCAGTTCTTC,CAISESIHEQFF,TRBV10-3,-,TRBJ2-1,-
TGTGCCGTTAGTGGGACAGCGTATAGCAATCAGCCCCAGCATTTT,CAVSGTAYSNQPQHF,TRBV19,few,TRBJ1-5,TRBD1
TGTGCCAGCAGTTTATCTGGCGGCGGAAACAATGAAAAACTGTTTTTT,CASSLSGGGNNEKLFF,TRBV27,-,TRBJ1-4,-
TGTGCCAGCAGCCCCAGGGGAGGGGGCGAGCAGTACTTC,CASSPRGGGEQYF,TRBV5-4,few,TRBJ2-7,-
TGTGCCAGCAGCTTGCTCGGTAAAGAGACCCAGTACTTC,CASSLLGKETQYF,TRBV5-6,-,TRBJ2-5,-
TGCAGTGCCAGACCAGAAAGCACAGATACGCAGTATTTT,CSARPESTDTQYF,TRBV20-1,few,TRBJ2-3,-
TGTGCCAGCAGCCTATTGGGACTAGCGGACGACACAGATACGCAGTATTTT,CASSLLGLADDTDTQYF,TRBV7-9,many,TRBJ2-3,TRBD2
TGTGCCAGCAGCCAAGAATGGACAGCCGGGGAGCTGTTTTTT,CASSQEWTAGELFF,TRBV3-1,many,TRBJ2-2,-
TGTGCCAGCAGCAGCCGGGACGGACTCTCTCAGCCCCAGCATTTT,CASSSRDGLSQPQHF,TRBV6-2/TRBV6-3,many,TRBJ1-5,-
TGCAGTGCTAGAGACCTTATCGAGCCCGGGGAGCTGTTTTTT,CSARDLIEPGELFF,TRBV20-1,few,TRBJ2-2,-
TGTGCCAGCAGTGCAAGCGGGAGGGCCGAAGAGACCCAGTACTTC,CASSASGRAEETQYF,TRBV12-3/TRBV12-4,few,TRBJ2-5,TRBD2
TGTGCCAGTAGTATTGCCGGGATCGACCAAGAGACCCAGAACTTC,CASSIAGIDQETQNF,TRBV19,-,TRBJ2-5,-
TGTGCCAGCAGTGAAGTGTTCCGGGCGGCGGCTAGCGGGAGTAACAATGAGCAGTTCTTC,CASSEVFRAAASGSNNEQFF,TRBV6-1,-,TRBJ2-1,TRBD2
TGTGCCAGCAGGGACGACGGGGGGGCCTACAATGAGCAGTTCTTC,CASRDDGGAYNEQFF,TRBV12-3/TRBV12-4,few,TRBJ2-1,TRBD2
TGCAGTGCTAGACCATGGGCGGGACAGGGGAGCAACACCATATATTTT,CSARPWAGQGSNTIYF,TRBV20-1,-,TRBJ1-3,TRBD1
TGTGCCACCAGTGATGGGACAGCCGATAGCAATCAGCCCCAGCATTTT,CATSDGTADSNQPQHF,TRBV24-1,-,TRBJ1-5,TRBD1
TGCGCCAGCAGCCAAGTCATAGGAGGGAGCAATCAGCCCCAGCATTTT,CASSQVIGGSNQPQHF,TRBV4-1,-,TRBJ1-5,-
TGTGCCAGCAGCAACGCGGGGCTAGCGGGATTTAACGCAGATACGCAGTATTTT,CASSNAGLAGFNADTQYF,TRBV12-3/TRBV12-4,few,TRBJ2-3,TRBD2
TGTGCCACCAGTGCCCCCTTCACCGGGGAGCTGTTTTTT,CATSAPFTGELFF,TRBV24-1,many,TRBJ2-2,-
TGTGCCAGCAGTGAAAATTTCTGGCAGATGAACACCGGGGAGCTGTTTTTT,CASSENFWQMNTGELFF,TRBV6-1,-,TRBJ2-2,-
TGTGCCAGCAGCGTAGGGGGACAGGCCTCTGGAAACACCATATATTTT,CASSVGGQASGNTIYF,TRBV9,few,TRBJ1-3,TRBD1
TGTGCCTGGGGTAGCGGGGGAAACTACAATGAGCAGTTCTTC,CAWGSGGNYNEQFF,TRBV30,many,TRBJ2-1,TRBD2
TGTGCCAGTAGTATCAACAGGGGGCATCAGCCCCAGCATTTT,CASSINRGHQPQHF,TRBV19,few,TRBJ1-5,TRBD1
TGCAGTGCTAGAGATATCGGGTCCTCTAGGGATGAGCAGTTCTTC,CSARDIGSSRDEQFF,TRBV20-1,many,TRBJ2-1,-
TGTGCCTCCCATATCGGACAGGGACTGGCCGGGGAGCTGTTTTTT,CASHIGQGLAGELFF,TRBV27,few,TRBJ2-2,TRBD1
TGTGCCCGGGCCCGGGATTCCGGGGGCACAGATACGCAGTATTTT,CARARDSGGTDTQYF,TRBV30,once,TRBJ2-3,-
TGCGCCAGCTGCCAAGAATCCGGCAGGGTGAATGAAAAACTGTTTTTT,CASCQESGRVNEKLFF,TRBV4-1,once,TRBJ1-4,-
TGCGCCAGCAGCCCAATACAGGGGGAGGGACCTAATGAGCAGTTCTTC,CASSPIQGEGPNEQFF,TRBV5-1,-,TRBJ2-1,-
TGTGCCAGCAGTCCCAGGACAGGGTTTCAGGCTTTCTTT,CASSPRTGFQAFF,TRBV27,many,TRBJ1-1,TRBD1
TGTGCCAGCAGTCGCGACAGGAATTACGAGCAGTACTTC,CASSRDRNYEQYF,TRBV28,many,TRBJ2-7,-
TGTGCCAGCAGCTTAGCGGTCGGGCTAGCGGGGGGCGGCACAGATACGCAGTATTTT,CASSLAVGLAGGGTDTQYF,TRBV7-6,-,TRBJ2-3,TRBD2
TGCGCCAGCAGCCAAAAGGCTCCTGGCACAGATACGCAGTATTTT,CASSQKAPGTDTQYF,TRBV4-1,-,TRBJ2-3,-
TGTGCCAGCGTTGGGGGACAATTGAACACTGAAGCTTTCTTT,CASVGGQLNTEAFF,TRBV2,many,TRBJ1-1,-
TGTGCCAGCAGTACAACCGGGACAGGGTACTACGGGCAGTACTTC,CASSTTGTGYYGQYF,TRBV27,few,TRBJ2-7,TRBD1
TGTGCCAGCAGCCCCCGGGACATCACCTACGAGCAGTACTTC,CASSPRDITYEQYF,TRBV9,few,TRBJ2-7,-
TGCGCCAGCACCTTTGCCCGGACAGGGGGTTACGAGCAGTACTTC,CASTFARTGGYEQYF,TRBV5-1,many,TRBJ2-7,TRBD1
TGTGCCAGCAGCCCAGGGCTGGCGCAAGAGACCCAGTACTTC,CASSPGLAQETQYF,TRBV4-2,many,TRBJ2-5,-
TGTGCCAGCAGCTTCAATCAGGGAAACATTCAGTACTTC,CASSFNQGNIQYF,TRBV5-4,many,TRBJ2-4,-
TGTGCCAGCAGTGAGGGGGACAGGGGGCCGACAGATACGCAGTATTTT,CASSEGDRGPTDTQYF,TRBV25-1,many,TRBJ2-3,TRBD1
TGTGCCTGGAGTGTCGGGGGATGGAACACTGAAGCTTTCTTT,CAWSVGGWNTEAFF,TRBV30,-,TRBJ1-1,-
TGTGCCAGCAGCCAAGTAGGGATCAGGACTGAAGCTTTCTTT,CASSQVGIRTEAFF,TRBV3-1,many,TRBJ1-1,-
TGCGCCAGCAGCCAAGACCGACTAGCGGGATCCTACGAGCAGTACTTC,CASSQDRLAGSYEQYF,TRBV4-1,many,TRBJ2-7,TRBD2
TGTGCCAGCAGCCGGTGGGGTTCTTATTCACCCCTCCACTTT,CASSRWGSYSPLHF,TRBV7-6,many,TRBJ1-6,-
TGTGCCAGCCAGGACAGCTACGAGCAGTACTTC,CASQDSYEQYF,TRBV6-2/TRBV6-3,many,TRBJ2-7,-
TGCGCCAGCAGCTTGGCCGGCAGGGACTATTCCTACGAGCAGTACTTC,CASSLAGRDYSYEQYF,TRBV5-1,many,TRBJ2-7,TRBD2
TGCAGCGTTGGAAGGCTAGGCTCCTACAATGAGCAGTTCTTC,CSVGRLGSYNEQFF,TRBV29-1,-,TRBJ2-1,-
TGTGCCAGCAGCCAGTACAGAGACAATGAGCAGTTCTTC,CASSQYRDNEQFF,TRBV7-9,-,TRBJ2-1,-
TGTGCCAGCAGCTTAGGCGGACTAGAAGTAATCAATGAGCAGTTCTTC,CASSLGGLEVINEQFF,TRBV7-6,few,TRBJ2-1,TRBD2
TGTGCCAACAGCCTAGCCGGGCGGGATGGCTACACCTTC,CANSLAGRDGYTF,TRBV6-5,-,TRBJ1-2,-
TGTGCCAGTACGTACAGAACTAACTATGGCTACACCTTC,CASTYRTNYGYTF,TRBV19,-,TRBJ1-2,-
TGTGCCAGCACCCCGGACCCGTCAGGGGGCGTCTACGAGCAGTACTTC,CASTPDPSGGVYEQYF,TRBV6-1,few,TRBJ2-7,TRBD1
TGTGCCAGCAGCTACCGGACTAGCGGGGGGTATCAAGAGACCCAGTACTTC,CASSYRTSGGYQETQYF,TRBV7-9,few,TRBJ2-5,TRBD2
TGTGCCAGCAGCCGGGACAGGGAAGAAAAACTGTTTTTT,CASSRDREEKLFF,TRBV7-9,many,TRBJ1-4,TRBD1
TGTGCCAGTGGCCCGACAGTATCCTACGAGCAGTACTTC,CASGPTVSYEQYF,TRBV19,many,TRBJ2-7,-
TGTGCCAGCAGCCGCCTAGCGGGGTCTAGCACAGCTGCGCAGTATTTT,CASSRLAGSSTAAQYF,TRBV2,-,TRBJ2-3,TRBD2
TGTGCCTGGAGCCGGGACACCTACTACGAGCAGTACTTC,CAWSRDTYYEQYF,TRBV30,-,TRBJ2-7,-
TGTGCCAGTAGTTCGGACAGCTTAAGCTACAATGAGCAGTTCTTC,CASSSDSLSYNEQFF,TRBV19,few,TRBJ2-1,-
TGTGCCAGTAGTTTACAGACAAGCTCCTACAATGAGCAGTTCTTC,CASSLQTSSYNEQFF,TRBV19,few,TRBJ2-1,-
TGCGCCAGCAGCCAAGGGTACCCGAATGCTGGGGCCAACGTCCTGACTTTC,CASSQGYPNAGANVLTF,TRBV4-1,many,TRBJ2-6,-
TGTGCCAGCAGTGACGCAGGGACTAGAACTTTGTACCAAGAGACCCAGTACTTC,CASSDAGTRTLYQETQYF,TRBV25-1,few,TRBJ2-5,TRBD2